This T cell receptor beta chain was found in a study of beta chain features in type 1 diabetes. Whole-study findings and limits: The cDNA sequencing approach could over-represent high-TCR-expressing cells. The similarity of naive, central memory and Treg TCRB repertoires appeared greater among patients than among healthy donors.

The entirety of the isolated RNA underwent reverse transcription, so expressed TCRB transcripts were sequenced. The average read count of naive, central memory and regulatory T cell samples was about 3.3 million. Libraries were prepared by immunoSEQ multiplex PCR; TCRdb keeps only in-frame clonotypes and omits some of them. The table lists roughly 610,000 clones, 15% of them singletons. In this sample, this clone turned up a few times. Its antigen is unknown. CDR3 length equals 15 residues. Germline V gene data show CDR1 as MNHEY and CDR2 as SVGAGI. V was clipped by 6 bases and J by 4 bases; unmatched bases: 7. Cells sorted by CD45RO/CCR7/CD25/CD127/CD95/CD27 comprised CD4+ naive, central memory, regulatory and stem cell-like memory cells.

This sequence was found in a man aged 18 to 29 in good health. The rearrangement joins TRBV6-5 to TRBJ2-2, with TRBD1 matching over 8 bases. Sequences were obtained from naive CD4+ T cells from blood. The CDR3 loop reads CASRPLDRATGELFF. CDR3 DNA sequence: TGTGCCAGCAGACCCCTGGACAGGGCCACCGGGGAGCTGTTTTTT.